The 23 T cell receptor beta chains below come from one sample, sequenced in a study of blood T cell repertoires in COVID-19. TCRdb keeps only in-frame clones here, not all; method: immunoSEQ multiplex PCR. This sample has 300,000 or so clones, with 70% to 90% found just once. Sequences were obtained from peripheral blood. The receptor set was obtained from a man in his 70s with acute or convalescent COVID-19.

The chain has TRBV28 and TRBJ1-5; a possible D gene is TRBD1 (6 bases). V was shortened by 2 bases and J by 3 bases, with 17 bases between the two germline ends. The CDR3 runs 17 residues. Germline V gene sequence: CDR1 MDHEN, CDR2 SYDVKM. The CDR3 region has the DNA TGTGCCAGCAGTTTACTTGGGGGGGGGCCCCACAATCAGCCCCAGCATTTT. This translates into CASSLLGGGPHNQPQHF.

V is TRBV3-1 (or the pseudogene TRBV3-2) and J is TRBJ2-4, with 8 bases matching TRBD1. The CDR3 spans 17 residues. The V gene's germline CDR1 is LGHDT and CDR2 YNNKEL (reference sequence). Trimming cost V 4 bases and J 1 base; bases outside gene matches: 9. The CDR3 reads CASSRSPRDRAKNIQYF. The CDR3 nucleotides are TGTGCCAGCAGCCGATCTCCCCGGGACAGGGCCAAAAACATTCAGTACTTC.

This clone has more than one count but fewer than ten. The chain combines TRBV6-6 with TRBJ1-1; 9 nucleotides match TRBD1. The length of the CDR3 is 16 residues. The V gene end was trimmed by 2 bases and the J gene end by 0 bases; junction bases not matched to a gene: 4. CDR1 and CDR2 (germline): MNHNY, SVGAGI (reference sequence). CDR3 amino acids: CASSYPRQGVNTEAFF. In DNA form, the CDR3 reads TGTGCCAGCAGTTACCCTCGACAGGGGGTGAACACTGAAGCTTTCTTT.

The chain links TRBV6-5 to TRBJ1-5, with 10 bases matching TRBD1. Germline-derived CDR1 and CDR2 are MNHEY and SVGAGI. The CDR3 sequence is 15 residues long. Losses at the gene ends were 6 bases for V and 2 bases for J; bases not matched to a gene: 4. The CDR3 is CASRLTGGGNQPQHF. The DNA of the CDR3 is TGTGCCAGCAGACTGACAGGGGGCGGCAATCAGCCCCAGCATTTT.

The chain employs TRBV4-3 and TRBJ1-4; 7 bases are shared with TRBD1. V lost 5 bases, J lost 7 bases, and 10 bases stayed unmatched. The length of the CDR3 is 15 residues. Germline V gene sequence: CDR1 LGHNA, CDR2 YSLEER. CDR3 protein: CASSSSTGPPEKLFF. As DNA, the CDR3 is TGCGCCAGCAGCTCGTCGACAGGGCCTCCTGAAAAACTGTTTTTT.

This rearrangement joins TRBV7-8 to TRBJ1-1; perhaps TRBD1 as D (5 bases). This CDR3 has 13 residues. Trimming cost V 5 bases and J 4 bases, with 11 bases left between them. Germline values: CDR1 SGHVS, CDR2 FQNEAQ. The CDR3 is CASSTQGFTEAFF. DNA of the CDR3: TGTGCCAGCAGCACTCAGGGATTCACTGAAGCTTTCTTT.

The gene calls are TRBV6-5 and TRBJ1-4; the match to TRBD1 covers 7 bases. CDR3 size: 14 residues. The J segment lost 7 bases and the V segment lost 5 bases, leaving 7 bases of the junction unmatched. The germline V gene encodes CDR1 MNHEY and CDR2 SVGAGI. The CDR3 reads CASSRQGVVEKLFF. CDR3 sequence (DNA): TGTGCCAGCAGTAGACAGGGTGTGGTTGAAAAACTGTTTTTT.

V is TRBV9 and J is TRBJ2-1; TRBD2 aligns across 9 bases. Germline assignment: CDR1 SGDLS and CDR2 YYNGEE. The J segment lost 6 bases and the V segment lost 2 bases, leaving 9 bases of the junction unmatched. The CDR3 loop spans 16 amino acids. The CDR3 loop reads CASSVTGVAGVNEQFF. The CDR3 nucleotides are TGTGCCAGCAGCGTGACGGGGGTAGCGGGAGTCAATGAGCAGTTCTTC.

The chain recombines TRBV9 with TRBJ1-4; D perhaps matches TRBD1 (5 bases). CDR3 length: 13 amino acids. Germline V gene lookup returns CDR1 SGDLS and CDR2 YYNGEE. Trimming took 7 bases from V and 2 from J, leaving 9 bases between them. The chain's CDR3 is CASAGPTNEKLFF. DNA of the CDR3: TGTGCCAGCGCAGGGCCTACTAATGAAAAACTGTTTTTT.

This chain uses TRBV9 with TRBJ1-1; TRBD1 agrees at 12 bases. The CDR3 runs to 14 residues. In germline, CDR1 is SGDLS, CDR2 YYNGEE. V lost 4 bases, J lost 6 bases, and 4 bases stayed unmatched. The CDR3 here is CASSPGQGASEAFF. The CDR3 DNA is TGTGCCAGCAGCCCGGGACAGGGGGCTTCTGAAGCTTTCTTT. Full variable domain (remainder filled in from reference TRBV9 and TRBJ1-1): DSGVTQTPKHLITATGQRVTLRCSPRSGDLSVYWYQQSLDQGLQFLIQYYNGEERAKGNILERFSAQQFPDLHSELNLSSLELGDSALYFCASSPGQGASEAFFGQGTRLTVV.

The chain recombines TRBV5-6 with TRBJ1-3; 7 nucleotides match TRBD1. After removal of 0 bases from V and 9 bases from J, the junction contained 3 bases not matched to a gene. From germline, CDR1 is SGHDT and CDR2 YYEEEE. The CDR3 is 13 amino acids. CDR3 sequence reads: CASSLDKGATIYF. The CDR3 bases are TGTGCCAGCAGCTTGGATAAGGGGGCCACCATATATTTT.

This clone was counted once. V usage is TRBV19 and J usage is TRBJ2-2; 8 nucleotides agree with TRBD1. The ends lost 3 bases at V and 0 bases at J; junction bases unmatched: 0. Germline CDR1 LNHDA, CDR2 SQIVND (reference sequence). The CDR3 runs 15 residues. CDR3 bases: TGTGCCAGTAGTATGGGACAGGCGAACACCGGGGAGCTGTTTTTT. The encoded protein is CASSMGQANTGELFF.

Here the CDR3 reads CATSDPGTSGDTQYF. CDR3 coding DNA: TGTGCCACCAGTGACCCCGGGACTAGCGGGGATACGCAGTATTTT. The chain is built from TRBV24-1 and TRBJ2-3, with 12 bases matching TRBD2. Germline V gene data show CDR1 as KGHDR and CDR2 as SFDVKD. This CDR3 comprises 15 residues. V shed 4 bases and J 6 bases; nucleotides not matched to a gene: 4.

This clone has a single count. The V and J genes are TRBV3-1 (or the pseudogene TRBV3-2) and TRBJ2-7; 9 bases line up with TRBD1. J gave up 6 bases and V 1 base, and 1 base lay outside the gene matches. Germline assignment: CDR1 LGHDT and CDR2 YNNKEL (reference sequence). The CDR3 runs 13 residues. The CDR3 sequence: CASSQGQGGEQYF. DNA of the CDR3: TGTGCCAGCAGCCAAGGACAGGGGGGCGAGCAGTACTTC.

The V gene is TRBV7-9, the J gene TRBJ1-2, with TRBD1 matching over 10 bases. J gave up 2 bases and V 2 bases, and 2 bases lay outside the gene matches. Germline V CDR1 and CDR2: SEHNR, FQNEAQ (reference sequence). The CDR3 runs 15 residues. CDR3 coding DNA: TGTGCCAGCAGCTTATGGGACAGGGGAAACTATGGCTACACCTTC. It translates to CASSLWDRGNYGYTF. Using reference TRBV7-9 and TRBJ1-2 for the parts outside the CDR3, the full variable domain is DTGVSQNPRHKITKRGQNVTFRCDPISEHNRLYWYRQTLGQGPEFLTYFQNEAQLEKSRLLSDRFSAERPKGSFSTLEIQRTEQGDSAMYLCASSLWDRGNYGYTFGSGTRLTVV.

The chain is built from TRBV18 and TRBJ1-1; possible D gene TRBD1, 6 bases. The ends were cut back, 4 bases at V and 2 bases at J, with 11 bases in the middle. The CDR3 is 14 amino acids. Looked up from germline, CDR1 is KGHSH and CDR2 is LQKENI. CDR3 in DNA: TGTGCCAGCTCACTTACGGACAGTAACACTGAAGCTTTCTTT. The encoded protein is CASSLTDSNTEAFF.

The chain links TRBV9 to TRBJ1-2, with 8 bases matching TRBD1. Germline V CDR1 and CDR2: SGDLS, YYNGEE. The V gene end was trimmed by 0 bases and the J gene end by 7 bases; junction bases not matched to a gene: 8. CDR3 length: 15 amino acids. CDR3 region: CASSVEWQGASGYTF. CDR3 nucleotide sequence: TGTGCCAGCAGCGTAGAATGGCAGGGGGCCTCTGGCTACACCTTC.

The chain has TRBV7-9 and TRBJ2-7; D call uncertain. V was pared by 7 bases and J by 0 bases, with 16 bases between. Per the germline V gene, CDR1 is SEHNR and CDR2 is FQNEAQ (reference sequence). The CDR3 length is 15 residues. This chain's CDR3 is CASTANLYSSYEQYF. Here the CDR3 DNA reads TGTGCCAGCACCGCGAACCTATATAGCTCCTACGAGCAGTACTTC.

The rearrangement joins TRBV4-3 to TRBJ2-5; 9 bases agree with TRBD2. CDR3 size: 18 residues. Looked up from germline, CDR1 is LGHNA and CDR2 is YSLEER. The V segment lost 3 bases and the J segment 2 bases; nucleotides outside the gene matches: 13. The DNA for the CDR3 is TGCGCCAGCAGCCAGAGGTTCGCGGGGGGGCCCCCTCAAGAGACCCAGTACTTC. This gives the protein CASSQRFAGGPPQETQYF.

This chain joins TRBV7-9 and TRBJ1-5; D remains unclear. CDR1 and CDR2 (germline): SEHNR, FQNEAQ (reference sequence). The CDR3 length is 13 residues. Trimming took off 5 bases at V and 0 bases at J, with 5 bases between the two ends. This CDR3 reads CASSLSSNQPQHF. CDR3 nucleotide sequence: TGTGCCAGCAGCCTTTCTAGCAATCAGCCCCAGCATTTT.

The rearrangement links TRBV6-6 to TRBJ1-1, with a tentative D call TRBD1 (5 bases). CDR1 and CDR2 from the germline V gene are MNHNY and SVGAGI (reference sequence). V lost 1 base, J lost 6 bases, and 6 bases lay in between. CDR3 length: 12 amino acids. The CDR3 here is CASSYWGSEAFF. In nucleotides, the CDR3 is TGTGCCAGCAGTTACTGGGGCTCTGAAGCTTTCTTT.

J is TRBJ2-6 and V is TRBV30, with 7 bases lining up with TRBD1. The V gene end was trimmed by 1 base and the J gene end by 4 bases; junction bases not matched to a gene: 4. CDR1 and CDR2 from the germline V gene are GTSNPN and SVGIG (reference sequence). The CDR3 runs to 15 residues. The CDR3 DNA reads as TGTGCCTGGAGTGGACAGGGCTCAGGGGCCAACGTCCTGACTTTC. This codes for CAWSGQGSGANVLTF.

J is TRBJ1-1 and V is TRBV6-5; tentative D call: TRBD1 (6 bases). The V and J ends lost 5 bases and 6 bases respectively, with 10 bases between them. This CDR3 is built from 12 residues. The V gene's germline CDR1 is MNHEY and CDR2 SVGAGI. CDR3 loop: CASSLPGAEAFF. In DNA form, the CDR3 reads TGTGCCAGCAGTCTTCCAGGGGCTGAAGCTTTCTTT.